This record concerns one T cell receptor beta chain sequence. In this sample, this clone turned up a few times. Its antigen is not yet known. Base quality data are lacking; no much larger clone is found one base away. The data are from a study of cytomegalovirus exposure and HLA in healthy donors (TCRdb year 2017). Background for the entire study: An earlier analysis of fewer than 750 of the donors reported over 250 Gb of sequence data and roughly 120 million unique TCR beta sequences obtained from some 200 million T cells. HLA typing covered class I and class II loci at four-digit resolution. Among 398 genotyped donors of the cohort, an average of approximately 240,000 unique TCR beta nucleotide sequences were sequenced per donor, approximately 20% of them non-productive. To predict cytomegalovirus infection status, the study brought together high-throughput TCR immunosequencing, statistical association of individual TCRs with disease status, and machine learning. Among the roughly 390 genotyped donors, approximately 82% belonged to the genetic ancestry cluster associated with self-reported Caucasian donors. In the later analysis, no new phenotypic data were used to find candidate immune exposures; instead, reliance was placed on TCR beta sequences and their occurrence across donors. Donor age, sex, ethnicity and CMV serostatus were compiled alongside the repertoire data. The study used immunosequencing to profile the T cell repertoires of around 600 subjects and linked those repertoires to cytomegalovirus serostatus. The aim of the study was to test whether cataloging public T cell receptors could identify signatures of past pathogen exposure. A later genetic analysis took genome-wide SNP genotypes for about three fifths of the 666 donors and used that subset as a discovery cohort. Because of strong linkage in the cohort, a handful of DR-DQ haplotypes were treated as single units for association and clustering. Along with the approximately 620-subject first cohort, a separate validation cohort of over a hundred different subjects was used. An early release that covered roughly 600 HLA-typed donors contained approximately 300 gigabases of sequencing data and about 93 million unique TCR sequences. In a later analysis, previously published TCR beta repertoires from 500 to 750 donors were re-analyzed and high-resolution HLA genotyping was added so that TCR occurrence patterns could be studied. To decide whether each TCR beta V gene segment behaved as functional or pseudogenic, an earlier analysis of some 540 of the donors relied on high-throughput TCR beta sequencing. All discovery cohort repertoires had been generated using a single sequencing platform. The number of donors typed differed by locus, with roughly 629-640 for A, B, C, DRB1 and DQB1, over 500 for DQA1, over 600 for DPA1, and some 440 for DPB1.

V drops 5 bases and J drops 4 bases, leaving 12 bases in between. Looking up the germline V gene (reference sequence) yields CDR1 MNHEY and CDR2 SMNVEV. The CDR3, cysteine through phenylalanine, is 14 amino acids long. The CDR3 DNA has 42 bases and is translated from base 1. The cohort comprised around 690 healthy bone marrow donors. All cohort members were sampled while nominally healthy, although unrecorded immune exposures were likely present. The donor tested CMV seronegative, placing the donor among the 350 or so seronegative members of the cohort. Each donor provided a peripheral blood sample, and peripheral blood mononuclear cells were used for TCR beta sequencing. The Qiagen DNeasy Blood Extraction Kit was used to extract genomic DNA from the blood cell samples. The full study reports these points: A cluster of highly shared sequence variants was judged likely to represent a technical artifact of the sequencing pipeline. A few of the identified cytomegalovirus-associated TCR beta chains were confirmed in vitro to be specific for cytomegalovirus antigens. The authors suggested that the approach could potentially be extended to other disease states and immunological phenotypes. CMV serostatus was the only immune exposure information available for the cohort. The classifier was reported to diagnose cytomegalovirus status with high specificity and sensitivity in both the original and validation cohorts. While some public TCRs were present in many individuals, most TCR sequences turned up only very rarely across donors. In this cohort, only TCR beta chains were sequenced, and detectable features were limited by the absence of alpha or paired-chain data. Because counts were too low, about 15 rarely observed V segments, including chromosome 9 orphons, were left out of the earlier analysis of 500 to 650 of the donors. Because HLA typing was unavailable for some donors at each locus, only the typed subset was used in association tests. Linkage disequilibrium might explain the correlated functional status among segregating V segments, but an unknown experimental factor could not be ruled out. In a later analysis, several top co-occurrence clusters were reported to appear linked to parvovirus B19, influenza, CMV and Epstein-Barr virus. Roughly uniform sequencing depth across donors was assumed in presence/absence analyses, although this assumption may not hold. According to a later analysis, TCR association rates differed among HLA loci, with DRB1 alleles showing the most associated TCRs and HLA-C alleles showing the fewest. An earlier analysis of approximately 530 of the donors showed that most TCR beta V segments appeared in productive rearrangements either about 87% or about 30% of the time, which broadly matched IMGT annotations. According to a later genetic analysis, donors in an Asian-associated ancestry cluster had fewer N-insertions in productive TCRs than the approximately 670-donor mean. A later genetic analysis associated a missense DCLRE1C variant with V-gene and J-gene trimming of TCR beta chains, and an independent cohort replicated the association. The study listed 150 to 200 TCR beta chains as associated with cytomegalovirus. According to a later analysis, most CMV-associated TCR beta chains appeared to be HLA-restricted, and the HLA associations seemed to be driven largely by CMV exposure. A further reported finding was that TCR beta sequences accurately predicted the HLA-A and HLA-B alleles for most subjects in the first cohort. Compared with equally common non-associated chains, HLA-associated TCR beta chains in a later analysis were more clonally expanded and had lower generation probabilities. Some IMGT-functional V segments, including TRBV6-2 and TRBV6-3, could not be told apart with the 87-base-pair reads, so those segments were excluded. Strong co-occurrence of HLA alleles, especially DR and DQ, made assigning TCR associations to individual alleles difficult. At a false discovery rate of 0.05, a later analysis linked roughly 17,000 TCR beta sequences to specific HLA alleles.

Libraries were built with the immunoSEQ multiplex PCR assay. A mixture of 60 forward primers for TCR Vbeta segments and 13 reverse primers for TCR Jbeta segments was used in the multiplex PCR. A multiplex PCR assay on genomic DNA amplified the CDR3 region of rearranged TCR beta genes. On the Illumina HiSeq System, the amplified TCR beta libraries were sequenced as 87-base-pair reads. In the paper's pipeline: A later analysis tallied 75 million to 95 million unique TCR beta chains across the approximately 670 repertoires, and about 12 million of those chains were shared by two or more donors. Raw reads were error-corrected and collapsed into unique sequences with a nearest-neighbor algorithm that merged closely related sequences to remove PCR and sequencing errors. Alignment of CDR3 sequences to IMGT reference sequences was used to assign V, D and J gene segments. Each retained sequence needed at least a six-nucleotide match to both a V gene segment and a J gene segment. A rearrangement was called productive if the CDR3 had no stop codons and remained in frame with V and J, and every other rearrangement was called non-productive. CDR3 was defined according to IMGT convention as the region running from the second conserved V-encoded cysteine to the conserved J-encoded phenylalanine. The earlier analysis of around 640 of the donors excluded sequences that lacked an unambiguous match to a single V gene segment. An earlier analysis of a few hundred of the donors classified V segments as functional when productive rearrangements were above 56.7% and as segregating when the standard deviation between donors was above 5%. To diagnose cytomegalovirus status from the catalog of TCR beta chain sequences, a statistical classification framework was built. A later analysis assigned V and J genes by comparing TCR nucleotide sequences with IMGT/GENE-DB human TR gene sequences. Using the TCRdist pipeline, a later analysis assigned CDR3 sequences along with most-parsimonious VDJ recombination scenarios. In a later analysis, every TCR beta chain was defined by the combination of its CDR3 amino acid sequence and its V-gene family, and reads without a unique V-gene family were dropped. In a later analysis, 500 to 700 highly shared, low-generation-probability nucleotide sequences were removed to address suspected cross-contamination and a sequencing artifact. In a later analysis, a clonal expansion index was calculated for each public chain from normalized within-repertoire ranks of inferred template counts. A later analysis computed generation probabilities with a VDJ recombination model fitted to out-of-frame rearrangements, and checked the results against IGoR. A later analysis scored TCR-TCR, TCR-HLA and TCR-CMV co-occurrence with hypergeometric tests, applying a repertoire-size bias correction to TCR pairs. To estimate false discovery rates, a later analysis permuted the HLA or CMV assignments 20 times. A later analysis grouped co-occurring TCRs with DBSCAN, adding TCRdist sequence similarity when clustering within HLA-allele-positive subsets. Repertoires with fewer than 30,000 or more than 120,000 public chains were left out of co-occurrence clustering, as were four to six repertoires with anomalous nucleotide sharing. This is the immuneACCESS table as TCRdb keeps it, with only in-frame sequences that have V and J called. A part of the clones is gone; compared with another copy, unresolved V genes explain less than half, and the rest is unexplained. Clone size and V and J calls were adopted from that table, with D and trimming inferred from the DNA. The sample has approximately 130,000 clones on record, roughly 79% of them singletons. The ten largest clones add up to roughly 3.1% of the sample.

This TCR came from a man younger than 45 in good health and CMV-seronegative. The rearranged chain carries TRBV27 and TRBJ2-1, with the D segment identity uncertain. The sequencing input was PBMCs. The nucleotides read TGTGCCAGCAGTCCATGGCCTAGTTACAATGAGCAGTTCTTC. Protein translation: CASSPWPSYNEQFF.